Listed here are 26 T cell receptor beta chains from one sample, sequenced in a study of OX40 agonist ivuxolimab in advanced cancers. Here immunoSEQ multiplex PCR was the method, and the copy in TCRdb shows in-frame clones only, minus some. The sample includes around 83,000 clones, 91% of them seen just once. Sequenced material: CD4+ or CD8+ T cells sorted from blood, taken in a trial of the OX40 agonist ivuxolimab. These receptors were taken from an adult with an advanced solid tumor such as melanoma, head and neck, liver or kidney cancer.

The chain employs TRBV5-4 and TRBJ1-2; 8 bases fit TRBD1. This CDR3 is built from 15 residues. V lost 4 bases to trimming and J lost 4 bases; unmatched junction nucleotides: 9. CDR1 is SGHNT, CDR2 YYREEE, per germline (reference sequence). CDR3 coding DNA: TGTGCCAGCAGCCCGGGCGCAGGGGGCGGCTATGGCTACACCTTC. This gives the protein CASSPGAGGGYGYTF.

J is TRBJ2-3 and V is TRBV5-4; 7 bases align to TRBD1. Trimming took 0 bases from V and 6 from J; bases not matched to a gene: 7. The V gene's germline CDR1 is SGHNT and CDR2 YYREEE (reference sequence). The CDR3 has 15 residues. Here the CDR3 reads CASSLVLRGTDTQYF. As DNA, the CDR3 is TGTGCCAGCAGCTTGGTCCTCAGGGGGACGGATACGCAGTATTTT.

In this sample, this clone turned up once. The V call is TRBV6-6, the J call TRBJ2-7; D unresolved. Trimming stripped 4 bases from V and 7 bases from J, with 20 bases between. This CDR3 region has 15 residues. Germline values: CDR1 MNHNY, CDR2 SVGAGI (reference sequence). The CDR3 sequence is CASSSPPAPEMEQYF. CDR3 nucleotides: TGTGCCAGCAGTTCCCCGCCGGCCCCGGAAATGGAGCAGTACTTC.

This chain links TRBV6-5 with TRBJ2-4; unclear D gene. CDR1 is MNHEY and CDR2 is SVGAGI in the germline V gene. The CDR3 extends over 15 amino acids. Trimming took 6 bases from V and 0 from J, leaving 12 bases between them. The CDR3 sequence is CASRPTVTAKNIQYF. Written as DNA, the CDR3 is TGTGCCAGCAGACCCACTGTGACAGCCAAAAACATTCAGTACTTC.

This chain uses TRBV7-9 with TRBJ2-1; 12 nucleotides line up with TRBD1. There are 15 residues in the CDR3. Germline V gene sequence: CDR1 SEHNR, CDR2 FQNEAQ (reference sequence). The V segment lost 6 bases and the J segment 6 bases; nucleotides outside the gene matches: 6. DNA for the CDR3: TGTGCCAGCAGGCTTGGGGACAGGGGGCTCAATGAGCAGTTCTTC. It encodes CASRLGDRGLNEQFF.

This clone was observed a handful of times. The rearrangement joins TRBV28 to TRBJ1-6, with D maybe TRBD1 (5 bases). Germline-derived CDR1 and CDR2 are MDHEN and SYDVKM. The CDR3 is 17 residues long. Trimming shortened V by 5 bases and J by 5 bases, and 19 bases separated the two germline ends. CDR3 sequence (DNA): TGTGCCAGCAGTCTGGCGGTACCGGGACGTAATAATTCACCCCTCCACTTT. Protein: CASSLAVPGRNNSPLHF.

V is TRBV18 and J is TRBJ2-7; the match to TRBD1 covers 7 bases. CDR3 length: 15 amino acids. Germline assignment: CDR1 KGHSH and CDR2 LQKENI. The V and J ends lost 5 bases and 0 bases, in that order; junction bases with no gene match: 7. The CDR3 here is CASSSQGSSSYEQYF. The CDR3 coding sequence is TGTGCCAGCTCATCACAGGGGTCCAGCTCCTACGAGCAGTACTTC.

Points on this clone: At one boundary the junction diverges from the germline segment, which might be a read error. The chain joins TRBV15 to TRBJ2-1, with D perhaps TRBD2 (6 bases). The CDR3 runs 18 residues. The germline gives CDR1 LNHNV, CDR2 YYDKDF (reference sequence). The CDR3 nucleotides are TGTGCCACCAGCAGACCCCACTACGGGACTTCATCGGGGTCCTTCAGGGTCTTC. It translates to CATSRPHYGTSSGSFRVF. The variable domain in full, completed from reference TRBV15 and TRBJ2-1, reads DAMVIQNPRYQVTQFGKPVTLSCSQTLNHNVMYWYQQKSSQAPKLLFHYYDKDFNNEADTPDNFQSRRPNTSFCFLDIRSPGLGDTAMYLCATSRPHYGTSSGSFRVFGPGTRLTVL.

The chain uses TRBV7-2 and TRBJ1-2; no firm D call. The germline V gene has CDR1 SGHTA and CDR2 FQGNSA. CDR3 size: 13 residues. Trimming removed 0 bases from V and 4 bases from J, with 6 bases in between. The CDR3 coding sequence is TGTGCCAGCAGCTTAGCGTCAATCTATGGCTACACCTTC. Its protein product is CASSLASIYGYTF.

V gene TRBV30 combines with J gene TRBJ1-5, with D tentatively TRBD1 (5 bases). Germline V lookup: CDR1 GTSNPN, CDR2 SVGIG (reference sequence). V gave up 2 bases and J gave up 12 bases, with 17 bases separating them. CDR3 size: 13 residues. CDR3 loop: CAWSFQGRGYQHF. The CDR3 coding sequence is TGTGCCTGGAGTTTCCAGGGCCGAGGGTACCAGCATTTT.

Note on this clone: The DNA is omitted, as the CDR3 cannot be located on it reliably, and the CDR3 follows TCRdb's listing. The chain joins TRBV7-2 to TRBJ2-5; TRBD2 is the table's D call and was not checked against the DNA. The germline V gene has CDR1 SGHTA and CDR2 FQGNSA. With termini counted, the CDR3 has 15 amino acids. The CDR3 loop reads CASSLDVASGSARYF.

The genes are TRBV7-9 and TRBJ1-5; D is unresolved. V shed 3 bases and J shed 5 bases, with 14 bases lying between them. Germline CDR1 is SEHNR and CDR2 is FQNEAQ (reference sequence). CDR3 length: 15 amino acids. CDR3 protein: CASSFFEGLDQPQHF. In DNA, the CDR3 is TGTGCCAGCAGCTTTTTTGAGGGATTAGATCAGCCCCAGCATTTT.

The chain carries TRBV7-3 and TRBJ2-3; 9 bases line up with TRBD1. Germline V gives CDR1 SGHTA, CDR2 FQGTGA. The CDR3 has 15 residues. V lost 3 bases, J lost 4 bases, and 5 bases stayed unmatched. Written as DNA, the CDR3 is TGTGCCAGCAGCTTTGGGGGACAGGGATCAGATACGCAGTATTTT. This gives the protein CASSFGGQGSDTQYF.

J is TRBJ1-3 and V is TRBV19; TRBD1 matches at 10 bases. V was clipped by 8 bases and J by 4 bases; unmatched bases: 8. The CDR3 covers 15 residues. Per germline, CDR1 LNHDA and CDR2 SQIVND (reference sequence). The CDR3 sequence is CASRDRGTQGNTIYF. In nucleotides, the CDR3 is TGTGCCAGTCGGGACAGGGGAACGCAAGGAAACACCATATATTTT.

V usage is TRBV5-1 and J usage is TRBJ1-3; 7 nucleotides match TRBD1. Germline CDR1 SGHRS, CDR2 YFSETQ. The V segment lost 4 bases and the J segment 0 bases; nucleotides outside the gene matches: 7. There are 16 residues in the CDR3. The chain's CDR3 is CASSPRDSSSGNTIYF. For the CDR3, the DNA is TGCGCCAGCAGCCCCAGGGACAGTTCCTCTGGAAACACCATATATTTT.

This chain uses TRBV19 with TRBJ2-5, with 9 bases fitting TRBD1. Germline CDR1 LNHDA, CDR2 SQIVND (reference sequence). The CDR3 contains 14 residues. V dropped 6 bases and J dropped 5; count of bases not matched to a gene: 7. CDR3 residues: CASSGDRAWETQYF. Here the CDR3 DNA reads TGTGCCAGTAGCGGGGACAGGGCCTGGGAGACCCAGTACTTC.

The chain uses TRBV30 and TRBJ2-5; the D gene is possibly TRBD2 (6 bases). Germline V lookup: CDR1 GTSNPN, CDR2 SVGIG (reference sequence). Trimming pared 3 bases from V and 3 bases from J, leaving 11 bases between. The CDR3 is made up of 13 amino acids. CDR3 amino acids: CAWRGLFKETQYF. The CDR3 bases are TGTGCCTGGAGAGGACTATTCAAAGAGACCCAGTACTTC.

The rearrangement joins TRBV30 to TRBJ1-1; D remains ambiguous. The CDR3 runs to 11 residues. V was clipped by 0 bases and J by 4 bases, with 3 bases between them. The germline gives CDR1 GTSNPN, CDR2 SVGIG (reference sequence). The chain's CDR3 is CAWSVGTEAFF. CDR3 bases: TGTGCCTGGAGTGTGGGCACTGAAGCTTTCTTT.

V gene TRBV7-9 combines with J gene TRBJ2-5; D gene unclear. CDR1 and CDR2 (germline): SEHNR, FQNEAQ (reference sequence). With 1 base removed from V and 7 bases from J, the gap between germline ends came to 10 bases. This CDR3 has 13 amino acids. The CDR3 reads CASSLGVVGTQYF. The CDR3 DNA reads TGTGCCAGCAGCTTAGGAGTCGTTGGGACCCAGTACTTC.

This clone was detected only once. The CDR3, as DNA: TGTGCCAGCAGCTCCTACCTGGAGGATACGCAGTATTTT. This gives the protein CASSSYLEDTQYF. V is TRBV7-2 and J is TRBJ2-3; D unclear. V was shortened by 4 bases and J by 6 bases, with 11 bases between the two germline ends. Per germline, CDR1 SGHTA and CDR2 FQGNSA. There are 13 residues in the CDR3.

V and J are TRBV6-6 and TRBJ2-2; possible D gene TRBD1, 5 bases. The V end was cut by 5 bases, the J end by 5 bases, with 9 bases between. Germline V CDR1 and CDR2: MNHNY, SVGAGI (reference sequence). This CDR3 has 13 residues. CDR3 protein: CASSGQGTGELFF. CDR3 bases: TGTGCCAGCAGTGGCCAGGGAACCGGGGAGCTGTTTTTT.

V is TRBV19 and J is TRBJ1-2; TRBD1 agrees at 9 bases. The trim removed 6 bases at V and 1 base at J, leaving 0 bases unmatched. CDR1 is LNHDA and CDR2 is SQIVND in the germline V gene (reference sequence). The CDR3 loop spans 13 amino acids. Here the CDR3 reads CASRDRGNYGYTF. The CDR3 DNA is TGTGCCAGTAGGGACAGGGGTAACTATGGCTACACCTTC.

This chain connects TRBV10-2 to TRBJ2-3; a weak D match, TRBD1 (5 bases). Germline assignment: CDR1 WSHSY and CDR2 SAAADI. CDR3 length equals 12 residues. The V end lost 8 bases, the J end lost 4 bases, and 10 bases lay between the germline ends. The CDR3 sequence: CASGAGPDTQYF. The CDR3 bases are TGCGCCAGCGGTGCAGGGCCAGATACGCAGTATTTT.

J is TRBJ1-5 and V is TRBV6-5; 9 nucleotides agree with TRBD1. J was trimmed by 6 bases and V by 5 bases; bases with no gene match: 8. CDR3 length: 15 residues. Per germline, CDR1 MNHEY and CDR2 SVGAGI. The CDR3 coding sequence is TGTGCCAGCAGTATGACAGGGGGTGGTTTTCAGCCCCAGCATTTT. It yields the protein CASSMTGGGFQPQHF.

V is TRBV4-1 and J is TRBJ2-1, with D perhaps matching TRBD1 (7 bases). This CDR3 has 13 amino acids. Germline lookup yields CDR1 MGHRA and CDR2 YSYEKL. V was cut by 4 bases and J by 6 bases, with 10 bases left in between. The CDR3 sequence is CASSRQGGNEQFF. CDR3 nucleotide sequence: TGCGCCAGCAGCCGACAGGGAGGCAATGAGCAGTTCTTC.

The chain recombines TRBV29-1 with TRBJ2-3; 10 positions agree with TRBD2. With V trimmed by 3 bases and J by 4 bases, 7 bases remained unmatched. From germline, CDR1 is SQVTM and CDR2 ANQGSEA. This CDR3 has 15 amino acids. This CDR3 is CSVDGLAGDADTQYF. The CDR3 nucleotides read TGCAGCGTTGACGGGCTAGCGGGAGACGCAGATACGCAGTATTTT.